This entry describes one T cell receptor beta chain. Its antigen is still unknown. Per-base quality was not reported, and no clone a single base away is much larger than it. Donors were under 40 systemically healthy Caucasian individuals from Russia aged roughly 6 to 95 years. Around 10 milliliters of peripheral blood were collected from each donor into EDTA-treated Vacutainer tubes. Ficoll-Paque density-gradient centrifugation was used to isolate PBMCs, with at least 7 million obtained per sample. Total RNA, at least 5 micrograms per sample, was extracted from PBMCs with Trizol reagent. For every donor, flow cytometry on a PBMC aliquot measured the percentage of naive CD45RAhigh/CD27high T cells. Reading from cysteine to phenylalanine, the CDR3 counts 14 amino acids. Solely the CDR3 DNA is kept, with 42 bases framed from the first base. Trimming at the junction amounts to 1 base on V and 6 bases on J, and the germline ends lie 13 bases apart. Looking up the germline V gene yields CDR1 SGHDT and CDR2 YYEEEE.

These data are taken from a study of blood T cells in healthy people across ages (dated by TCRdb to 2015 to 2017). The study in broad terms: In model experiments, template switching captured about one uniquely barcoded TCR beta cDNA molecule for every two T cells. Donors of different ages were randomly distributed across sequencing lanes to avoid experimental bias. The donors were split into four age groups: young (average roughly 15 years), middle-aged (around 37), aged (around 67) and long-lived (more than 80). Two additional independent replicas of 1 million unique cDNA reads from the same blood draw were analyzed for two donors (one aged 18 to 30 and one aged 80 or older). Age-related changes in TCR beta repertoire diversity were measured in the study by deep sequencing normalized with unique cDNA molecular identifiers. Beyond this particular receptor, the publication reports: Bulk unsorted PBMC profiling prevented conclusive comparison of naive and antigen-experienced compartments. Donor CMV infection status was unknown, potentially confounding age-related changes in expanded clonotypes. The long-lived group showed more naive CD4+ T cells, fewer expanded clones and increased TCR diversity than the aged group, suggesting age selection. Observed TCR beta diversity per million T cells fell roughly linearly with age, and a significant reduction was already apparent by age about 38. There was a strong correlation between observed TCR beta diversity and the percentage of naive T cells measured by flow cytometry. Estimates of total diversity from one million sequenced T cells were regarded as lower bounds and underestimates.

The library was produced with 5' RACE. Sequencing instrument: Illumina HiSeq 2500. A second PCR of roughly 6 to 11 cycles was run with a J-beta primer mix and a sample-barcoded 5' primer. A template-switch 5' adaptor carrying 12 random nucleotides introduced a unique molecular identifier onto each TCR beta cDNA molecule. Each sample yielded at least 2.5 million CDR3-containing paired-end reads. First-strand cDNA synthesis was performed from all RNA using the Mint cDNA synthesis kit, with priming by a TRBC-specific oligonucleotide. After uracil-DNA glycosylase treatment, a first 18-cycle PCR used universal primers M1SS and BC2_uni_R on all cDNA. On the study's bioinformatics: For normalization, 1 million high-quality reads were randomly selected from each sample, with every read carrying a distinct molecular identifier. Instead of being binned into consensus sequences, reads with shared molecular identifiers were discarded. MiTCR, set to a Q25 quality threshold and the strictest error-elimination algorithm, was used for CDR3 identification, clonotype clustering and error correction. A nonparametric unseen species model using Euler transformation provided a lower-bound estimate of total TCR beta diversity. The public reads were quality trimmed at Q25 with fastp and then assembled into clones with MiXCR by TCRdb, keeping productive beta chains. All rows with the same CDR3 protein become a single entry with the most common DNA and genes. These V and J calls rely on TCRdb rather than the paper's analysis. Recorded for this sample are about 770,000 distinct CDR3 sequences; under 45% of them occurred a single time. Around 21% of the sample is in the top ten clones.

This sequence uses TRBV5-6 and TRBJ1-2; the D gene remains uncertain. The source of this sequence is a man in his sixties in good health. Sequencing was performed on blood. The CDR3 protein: CASSLYSQDHGYTF. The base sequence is TGTGCCAGCAGCTTGTATAGTCAGGATCATGGCTACACCTTC.